This T cell receptor beta chain was observed in a study of tumor and adjacent non-tumor tissue in lung cancer (dated by TCRdb to about 2018). General notes on the study: Of the cohort, 11 to 12 patients had adenocarcinoma, 2 had squamous cell carcinoma and 1 had small cell lung cancer. The roughly 15 patients were aged about 31 to 85 years, included about ten men and 5 women, and had TNM stage I to III disease. A total of fewer than 150 million productive TCRbeta reads were generated by sequencing, corresponding to an average of about 4.17 million reads per sample. The study compared bulk TCRbeta repertoires between lung tumor tissue and matched distant non-tumor lung tissue from more than twelve lung cancer patients. TCRbeta CDR3 sequencing was performed on thirty paired specimens, with one tumor sample and one normal lung sample collected per patient. Study-wide conclusions, independent of this receptor: The sequencing platform is not named in the methods, and unique molecular identifiers are not mentioned. Younger patients had significantly higher TCR diversity, and higher tumor TCR diversity was associated with shorter overall and disease-free survival. Peripheral blood was not sequenced, so blood TCRbeta repertoires were not examined in the lung cancer patients of the study. With only about 16 patients in the cohort, the authors noted that larger samples and more detailed clinical data are needed. Tumor tissue showed significantly greater TCR diversity (inverse Simpson) than normal lung tissue (approximately 400 vs 170, P = 0.0075, Mann-Whitney U test). The top 100 clones made up a significantly larger cumulative share of the repertoire in normal lung than in tumor tissue.

CDR1 and CDR2, looked up from the germline V gene, are MNHEY and SVGEGT. From the cysteine through the phenylalanine, the CDR3 covers 15 amino acids. The read is trimmed to its CDR3 DNA, 45 bases read in frame from base 1. This clonotype was seen only once. Its antigen remains unidentified. The junction shows a germline mismatch at one end, possibly a read error. RNA was isolated from bulk, unsorted tissue, and RNA quality was assessed with a NanoDrop ND-1000 and an Agilent 2100. The donors were newly diagnosed lung cancer patients admitted for thoracic surgery in China from August to November 2014 who had not received prior chemotherapy. Anyone who had undergone radiotherapy or chemotherapy before, or who had another cancer at the same time, was left out of the study. Surgical tissue pieces of about 1-2.1 cm3 were preserved in RNAlater solution and stored at -80 °C until use. The library was built by means of multiplex PCR. The instrument given in TCRdb is Illumina HiSeq 2500. TCRbeta libraries were built by three rounds of nested PCR using primers (Table S4), following protocols modified from ARM-PCR. Before sequencing, PCR products in the 200-500 bp range were cut out of the gel and cleaned up using the QIAquick gel extraction kit. The published analysis was carried out like this. Trimmomatic was used to clean the reads, FLASH merged the cleaned reads into complete CDR3 sequences, and MiTCR assigned the sequences to V(D)J germline segments. Clonal diversity was calculated as the inverse Simpson's index using VDJtools. Productive reads were defined as in-frame sequences without a premature stop codon. TCRdb reran the public reads through fastp at Q25 and MiXCR, keeping productive beta chains. Rows with one shared CDR3 protein collapse into an entry with the most common genes and DNA. These V and J calls are TCRdb output, not the study's own analysis. This sample holds tens of thousands of distinct CDR3 sequences; roughly 70% were observed only once. The ten largest clones take up roughly an eighth of the sample.

Sequenced input: lung tumor tissue. The chain links TRBV6-2 or TRBV6-3 with TRBJ2-1; 8 nucleotides in the junction match TRBD1. The source is a woman in her sixties or seventies with non-small cell lung cancer. The CDR3 has the sequence CACSHRQGTYNEQLF. DNA sequence: TGTGCCTGCAGTCACCGACAGGGGACCTACAATGAGCAGTTATTC.